What follows are 14 T cell receptor beta chains derived from one specimen sequenced in a study of identifying expanded T cells in peripheral blood (dated by TCRdb to the late 2010s). The library was prepared using the immunoSEQ multiplex PCR assay. The table comes from immuneACCESS by way of TCRdb, which keeps in-frame sequences with V and J called. Part of the clones is missing from these tables; in studies checked, under half for an unresolved V gene and the rest for unknown reasons. The sample table lists around 100,000 clones, roughly 90% of them with a count of one. The ten top clones hold 16% of the sample. Sequencing was done on a sample of blood. These receptors all stem from a person aged 18 to 75 in good health.

The chain combines TRBV18 with TRBJ1-2; D is perhaps TRBD1 (6 bases). The CDR3 contains 15 residues. Trimming took 6 bases from V and 3 from J, leaving 17 bases between them. Per germline, CDR1 KGHSH and CDR2 LQKENI. The CDR3 DNA is TGTGCCAGCTCTCAACAGGGTAGGGGCGACTATGGCTACACCTTC. This gives the protein CASSQQGRGDYGYTF.

This chain connects TRBV9 to TRBJ2-5; 7 bases are shared with TRBD1. Germline V gene sequence: CDR1 SGDLS, CDR2 YYNGEE. The CDR3 consists of 13 residues. With 6 bases clipped from V and 3 bases from J, the junction kept 5 bases outside the gene matches. CDR3 loop: CASNPRGKETQYF. CDR3 bases: TGTGCCAGCAACCCCAGGGGGAAAGAGACCCAGTACTTC.

V and J are TRBV30 and TRBJ2-3, with 7 bases identical to TRBD2. J gave up 2 bases and V 4 bases, and 3 bases lay outside the gene matches. Per germline, CDR1 GTSNPN and CDR2 SVGIG (reference sequence). The CDR3 is 13 amino acids. The CDR3 spells CAWTAGVTDTQYF. The CDR3 bases are TGTGCCTGGACGGCGGGGGTCACAGATACGCAGTATTTT.

The V gene is TRBV5-1, the J gene TRBJ2-5; 8 nucleotides align to TRBD1. The CDR3 covers 17 residues. Germline V gene lookup returns CDR1 SGHRS and CDR2 YFSETQ. The V and J ends lost 0 bases and 5 bases, in that order; junction bases with no gene match: 12. CDR3 nucleotides: TGCGCCAGCAGCTTGGCCGGCAGGGGGCGCTTCGGGGAGACCCAGTACTTC. The encoded protein is CASSLAGRGRFGETQYF.

V is TRBV2 and J is TRBJ1-2, with D hard to call. The V and J ends lost 6 bases and 7 bases respectively, with 6 bases between them. Germline values: CDR1 SNHLY, CDR2 FYNNEI. CDR3 length: 10 residues. In nucleotides, the CDR3 is TGTGCCAGCAGAATAAGTGGCTACACCTTC. Translated, it gives CASRISGYTF.

This clone was seen once. The V and J genes are TRBV30 and TRBJ2-5; D might be TRBD2 (5 bases). Trimming shortened V by 0 bases and J by 4 bases, and 6 bases separated the two germline ends. CDR3 length: 12 residues. Germline CDR1 reads GTSNPN; CDR2 reads SVGIG (reference sequence). CDR3 DNA sequence: TGTGCCTGGAGTGTAGGGAGAGAGACCCAGTACTTC. Protein product: CAWSVGRETQYF.

The chain joins TRBV27 to TRBJ2-2; D unresolved. Trimming shortened V by 7 bases and J by 6 bases, and 9 bases separated the two germline ends. Germline V gives CDR1 MNHEY, CDR2 SMNVEV (reference sequence). The CDR3 is 12 amino acids. This chain's CDR3 is CASTTPAGELFF. The CDR3 DNA reads as TGTGCCAGCACTACACCGGCCGGGGAGCTGTTTTTT.

This chain joins TRBV4-3 and TRBJ2-7, with D possibly being TRBD1 or TRBD2 (5 bases each). Per germline, CDR1 LGHNA and CDR2 YSLEER. V lost 0 bases to trimming and J lost 1 base, with 10 bases between them. The CDR3 length is 15 residues. CDR3 DNA sequence: TGCGCCAGCAGCCAAGACCGGGACGGGTCCTACGAGCAGTACTTC. Its translation: CASSQDRDGSYEQYF.

The chain combines TRBV7-2 with TRBJ2-2; 7 nucleotides match TRBD2. The CDR3 sequence is 15 residues long. The V gene end was trimmed by 2 bases and the J gene end by 3 bases; junction bases not matched to a gene: 3. Germline lookup yields CDR1 SGHTA and CDR2 FQGNSA. The CDR3 nucleotides read TGTGCCAGCAGCTTATTGGGGGGGTACACCGGGGAGCTGTTTTTT. Translating it yields CASSLLGGYTGELFF.

This clone was recorded a few times. The chain employs TRBV18 and TRBJ1-6; the D gene is possibly TRBD1 (5 bases). CDR1 and CDR2 (germline): KGHSH, LQKENI. This CDR3 region has 17 residues. The V end lost 3 bases, the J end lost 6 bases, and 18 bases lay between the germline ends. This CDR3 is CASSPTGQGTANSPLHF. The CDR3, as DNA: TGTGCCAGCTCACCTACGGGGCAGGGCACTGCTAATTCACCCCTCCACTTT.

Points on this clone: The sample holds other DNA sequences that translate to the same CDR3. The CDR3 bases are TGCGCCAGCAGCCAAGAATTGGGGGCGGACACCGGGGAGCTGTTTTTT. Residues: CASSQELGADTGELFF. The chain is built from TRBV4-3 and TRBJ2-2; D perhaps matches TRBD1 (6 bases). The germline V gene encodes CDR1 LGHNA and CDR2 YSLEER. There are 16 residues in the CDR3. Trimming stripped 0 bases from V and 3 bases from J, with 11 bases between.

The V call is TRBV23-1, the J call TRBJ2-4; 10 nucleotides match TRBD1. TRBV23-1 counts as an open reading frame of uncertain function. CDR3 length: 16 amino acids. J lost 2 bases, V lost 2 bases, and 3 bases had no gene match. CDR3 in DNA: TGCGCCAGCAGTCAACCGGGACAGGGGACCAAAAACATTCAGTACTTC. The encoded protein is CASSQPGQGTKNIQYF.

The chain's CDR3 is CASSVRGDTGELFF. In DNA form, the CDR3 reads TGTGCCAGCAGCGTACGCGGGGACACCGGGGAGCTGTTTTTT. The rearrangement links TRBV9 to TRBJ2-2; weak D call: TRBD2 (6 bases). V was pared by 1 base and J by 3 bases, with 7 bases between. Per germline, CDR1 SGDLS and CDR2 YYNGEE. The CDR3 covers 14 residues.

The rearrangement joins TRBV6-5 to TRBJ2-7, with 11 bases fitting TRBD1. Germline CDR1 is MNHEY and CDR2 is SVGAGI. J was trimmed by 2 bases and V by 6 bases; bases with no gene match: 3. The CDR3 is made up of 14 amino acids. The chain's CDR3 is CASSGTGGTYEQYF. The DNA for the CDR3 is TGTGCCAGCAGCGGGACAGGGGGAACCTACGAGCAGTACTTC.